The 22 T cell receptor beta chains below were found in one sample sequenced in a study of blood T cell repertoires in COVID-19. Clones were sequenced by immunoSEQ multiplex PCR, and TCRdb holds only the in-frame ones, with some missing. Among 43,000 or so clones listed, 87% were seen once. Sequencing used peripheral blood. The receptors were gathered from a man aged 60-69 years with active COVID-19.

CDR3 in amino acids: CATTPGQGALTDTQYF. CDR3 nucleotide sequence: TGTGCCACTACTCCCGGACAGGGGGCTCTCACAGATACGCAGTATTTT. V and J are TRBV2 and TRBJ2-3; 11 nucleotides agree with TRBD1. Germline CDR1 SNHLY, CDR2 FYNNEI. Trimming cost V 10 bases and J 2 bases; bases outside gene matches: 11. The CDR3 is 16 residues long.

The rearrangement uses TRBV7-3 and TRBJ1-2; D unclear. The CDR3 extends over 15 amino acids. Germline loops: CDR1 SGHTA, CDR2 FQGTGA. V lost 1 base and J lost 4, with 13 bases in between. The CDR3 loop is CASSLSPGIPYGYTF. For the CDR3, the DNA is TGTGCCAGCAGCTTAAGTCCGGGAATACCCTATGGCTACACCTTC.

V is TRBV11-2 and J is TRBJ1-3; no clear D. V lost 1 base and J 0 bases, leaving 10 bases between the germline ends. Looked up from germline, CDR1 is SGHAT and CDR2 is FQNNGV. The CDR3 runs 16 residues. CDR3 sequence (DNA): TGTGCCAGCAGCTTAGTTACGGCGGGCTCTGGAAACACCATATATTTT. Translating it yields CASSLVTAGSGNTIYF. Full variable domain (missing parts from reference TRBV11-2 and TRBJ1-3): EAGVAQSPRYKIIEKRQSVAFWCNPISGHATLYWYQQILGQGPKLLIQFQNNGVVDDSQLPKDRFSAERLKGVDSTLKIQPAKLEDSAVYLCASSLVTAGSGNTIYFGEGSWLTVV.

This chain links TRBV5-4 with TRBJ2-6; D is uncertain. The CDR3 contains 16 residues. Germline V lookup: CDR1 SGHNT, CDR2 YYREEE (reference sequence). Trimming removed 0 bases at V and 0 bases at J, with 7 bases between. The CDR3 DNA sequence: TGTGCCAGCAGCTTGGCCGGGTTCTCTGGGGCCAACGTCCTGACTTTC. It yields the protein CASSLAGFSGANVLTF.

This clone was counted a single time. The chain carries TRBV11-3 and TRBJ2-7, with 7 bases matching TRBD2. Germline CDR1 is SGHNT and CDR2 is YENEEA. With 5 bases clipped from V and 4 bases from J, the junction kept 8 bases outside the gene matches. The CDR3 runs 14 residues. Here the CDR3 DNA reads TGTGCCAGCAGCCTCCGGGGGGTAGGTTACGAGCAGTACTTC. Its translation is CASSLRGVGYEQYF.

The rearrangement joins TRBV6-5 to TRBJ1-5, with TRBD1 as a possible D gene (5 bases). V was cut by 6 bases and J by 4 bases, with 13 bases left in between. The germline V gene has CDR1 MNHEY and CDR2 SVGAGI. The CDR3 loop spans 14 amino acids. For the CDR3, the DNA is TGTGCCAGCAGGGGCGGTGGGGGGAATCAGCCCCAGCATTTT. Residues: CASRGGGGNQPQHF.

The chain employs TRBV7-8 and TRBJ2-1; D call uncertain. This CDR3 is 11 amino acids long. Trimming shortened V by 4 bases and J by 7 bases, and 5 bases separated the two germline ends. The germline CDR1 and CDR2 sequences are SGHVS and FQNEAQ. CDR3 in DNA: TGTGCCAGCAGCTCCCAGAATGAGCAGTTCTTC. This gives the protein CASSSQNEQFF.

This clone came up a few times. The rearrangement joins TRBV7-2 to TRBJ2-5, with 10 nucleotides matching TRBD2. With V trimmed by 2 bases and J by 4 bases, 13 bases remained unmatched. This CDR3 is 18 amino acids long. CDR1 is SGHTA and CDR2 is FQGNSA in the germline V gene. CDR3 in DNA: TGTGCCAGCAGCTTAATGCGGAGCGGGGGGGCCTATGGAGAGACCCAGTACTTC. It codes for CASSLMRSGGAYGETQYF.

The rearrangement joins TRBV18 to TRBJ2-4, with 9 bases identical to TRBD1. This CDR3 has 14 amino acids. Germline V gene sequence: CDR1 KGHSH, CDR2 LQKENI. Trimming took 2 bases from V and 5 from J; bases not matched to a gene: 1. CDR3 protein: CASSPGDRENIQYF. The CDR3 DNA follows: TGTGCCAGCTCACCAGGGGACAGGGAAAACATTCAGTACTTC.

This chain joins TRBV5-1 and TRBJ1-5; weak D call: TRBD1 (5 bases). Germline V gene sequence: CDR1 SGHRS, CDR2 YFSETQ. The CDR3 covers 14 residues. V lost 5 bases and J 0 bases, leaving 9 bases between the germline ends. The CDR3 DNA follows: TGCGCCAGCAGTTGGGGGGATAGCAATCAGCCCCAGCATTTT. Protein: CASSWGDSNQPQHF.

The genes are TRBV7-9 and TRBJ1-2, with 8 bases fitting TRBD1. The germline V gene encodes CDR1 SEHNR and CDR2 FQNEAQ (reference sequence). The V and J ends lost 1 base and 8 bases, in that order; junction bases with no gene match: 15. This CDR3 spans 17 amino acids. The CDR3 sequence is CASSLVAGGDQYRGYTF. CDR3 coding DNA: TGTGCCAGCAGCTTAGTGGCAGGGGGCGACCAATACAGGGGCTACACCTTC.

CDR3 DNA sequence: TGTGCCAGCAGCTTTAGGAGAGGGCTCTACGAGCAGTACTTC. Translation: CASSFRRGLYEQYF. This sequence joins TRBV7-2 and TRBJ2-7; D possibly corresponds to TRBD2 (5 bases). CDR1 SGHTA and CDR2 FQGNSA come from the germline V gene. Trimming cost V 3 bases and J 3 bases, with 12 bases left between them. The CDR3 is made up of 14 amino acids.

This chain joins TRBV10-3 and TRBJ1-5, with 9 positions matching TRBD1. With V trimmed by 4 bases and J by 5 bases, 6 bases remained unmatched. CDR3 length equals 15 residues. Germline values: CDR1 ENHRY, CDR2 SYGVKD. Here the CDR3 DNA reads TGTGCCATCAGTGCGGGACAGGGATTCGATCAGCCCCAGCATTTT. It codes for CAISAGQGFDQPQHF.

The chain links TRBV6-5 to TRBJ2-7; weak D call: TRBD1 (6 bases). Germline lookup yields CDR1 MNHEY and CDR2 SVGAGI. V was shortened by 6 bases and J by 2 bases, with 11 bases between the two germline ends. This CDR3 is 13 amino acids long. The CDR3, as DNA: TGTGCCAGCAGGAAAACAGGGACCTACGAGCAGTACTTC. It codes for CASRKTGTYEQYF.

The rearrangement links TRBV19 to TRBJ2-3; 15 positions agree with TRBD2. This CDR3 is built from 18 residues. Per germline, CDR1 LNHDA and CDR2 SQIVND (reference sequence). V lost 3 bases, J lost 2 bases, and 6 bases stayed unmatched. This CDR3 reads CASSMGLAGGANTDTQYF. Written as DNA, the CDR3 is TGTGCCAGTAGTATGGGACTAGCGGGAGGAGCCAACACAGATACGCAGTATTTT.

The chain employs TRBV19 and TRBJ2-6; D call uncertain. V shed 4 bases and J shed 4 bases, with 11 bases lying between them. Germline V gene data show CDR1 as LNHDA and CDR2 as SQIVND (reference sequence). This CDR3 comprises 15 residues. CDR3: CASSTNRAGANVLTF. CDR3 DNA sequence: TGTGCCAGTAGTACCAACAGAGCAGGGGCCAACGTCCTGACTTTC.

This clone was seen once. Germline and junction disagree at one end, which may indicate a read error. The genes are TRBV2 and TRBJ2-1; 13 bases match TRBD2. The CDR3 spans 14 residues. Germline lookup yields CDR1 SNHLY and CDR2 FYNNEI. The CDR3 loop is CASRRETSGGTWVF. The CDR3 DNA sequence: TGTGCCAGCAGGCGAGAGACTAGCGGGGGGACTTGGGTCTTC. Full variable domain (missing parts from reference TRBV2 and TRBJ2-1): EPEVTQTPSHQVTQMGQEVILRCVPISNHLYFYWYRQILGQKVEFLVSFYNNEISEKSEIFDDQFSVERPDGSNFTLKIRSTKLEDSAMYFCASRRETSGGTWVFGPGTRLTVL.

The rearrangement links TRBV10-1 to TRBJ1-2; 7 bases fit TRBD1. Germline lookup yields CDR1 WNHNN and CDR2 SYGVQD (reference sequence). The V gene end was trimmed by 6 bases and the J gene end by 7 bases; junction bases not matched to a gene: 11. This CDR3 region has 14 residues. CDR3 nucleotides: TGCGCCAGCAGGGATCGGACAGGAAGGTCTGGCTACACCTTC. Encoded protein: CASRDRTGRSGYTF.

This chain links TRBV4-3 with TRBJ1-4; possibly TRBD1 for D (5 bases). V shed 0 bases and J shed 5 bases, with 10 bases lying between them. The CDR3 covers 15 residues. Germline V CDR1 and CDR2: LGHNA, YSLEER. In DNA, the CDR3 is TGCGCCAGCAGCCAAGAGGGGCGTCTGAATGAAAAACTGTTTTTT. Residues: CASSQEGRLNEKLFF.

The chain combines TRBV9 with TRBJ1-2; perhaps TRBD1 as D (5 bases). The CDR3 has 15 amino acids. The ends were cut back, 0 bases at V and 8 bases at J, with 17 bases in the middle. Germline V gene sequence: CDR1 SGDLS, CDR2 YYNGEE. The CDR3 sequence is CASSVGWQGVRGYTF. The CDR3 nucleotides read TGTGCCAGCAGCGTAGGTTGGCAGGGCGTAAGGGGCTACACCTTC.

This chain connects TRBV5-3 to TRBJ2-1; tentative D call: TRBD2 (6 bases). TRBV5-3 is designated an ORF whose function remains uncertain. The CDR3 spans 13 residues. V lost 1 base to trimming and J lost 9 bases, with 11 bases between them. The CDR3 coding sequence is TGTGCCAGAAGCTTGCCCCTAGCGTCTGAGCAGTTCTTC. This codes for CARSLPLASEQFF.

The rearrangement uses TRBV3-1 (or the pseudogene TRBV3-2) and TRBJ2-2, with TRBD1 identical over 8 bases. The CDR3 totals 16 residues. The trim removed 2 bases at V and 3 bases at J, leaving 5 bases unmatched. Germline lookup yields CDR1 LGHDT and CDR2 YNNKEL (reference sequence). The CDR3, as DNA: TGTGCCAGCAGCCAAAGAGCAGGGGGCGACACCGGGGAGCTGTTTTTT. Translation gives CASSQRAGGDTGELFF.